A selection of T cell receptor beta chains follows, all from one sample in a study of cytomegalovirus exposure and HLA in healthy donors. Profiling relied on immunoSEQ multiplex PCR, and the TCRdb table lists in-frame clones only, not all of them. The sample consists of around 100,000 clones, approximately 70% of them appearing once. Sequencing input: PBMCs. The origin of the receptors is a man aged 30 to 45 in good health and CMV-seropositive. Each CDR3 is given with its conserved first and last residue. D genes are given only for firm matches. Expanded clones get a size class; other rows say once, few or many, or leave the size out.

d_gene: NA; abundance: NA; v_gene: TRBV28; j_gene: TRBJ1-4; CDR3nt: TGTGCCAGCAGTTTCGACGGGACAAGGAATGAAAAACTGTTTTTT; CDR3aa: CASSFDGTRNEKLFF
d_gene: TRBD2; abundance: NA; v_gene: TRBV7-9; j_gene: TRBJ2-1; CDR3nt: TGTGCCAGCAGCTCCGACCGGCTAGCGGGGGCTTACAATGAGCAGTTCTTC; CDR3aa: CASSSDRLAGAYNEQFF
d_gene: TRBD2; abundance: NA; v_gene: TRBV2; j_gene: TRBJ2-7; CDR3nt: TGTGCCAGCAGTGAAGCGCTAGCGGGGGGTAACCTAGAGCAGTACTTC; CDR3aa: CASSEALAGGNLEQYF
d_gene: TRBD2; abundance: once; v_gene: TRBV2; j_gene: TRBJ2-5; CDR3nt: TGTGCCAGCAGTGCAAGCGGGGGTTTTGAGACCCAGTACTTC; CDR3aa: CASSASGGFETQYF
d_gene: TRBD1; abundance: once; v_gene: TRBV5-1; j_gene: TRBJ1-1; CDR3nt: TGCGCCAGCAGCTTGGGGTCCGGGACAGCGAACACTGAAGCTTTCTTT; CDR3aa: CASSLGSGTANTEAFF
d_gene: TRBD1; abundance: few; v_gene: TRBV7-6; j_gene: TRBJ1-4; CDR3nt: TGTGCCAGCAGCTTATCAGCGGGACAGGGACTTGAAAAACTGTTTTTT; CDR3aa: CASSLSAGQGLEKLFF
d_gene: NA; abundance: few; v_gene: TRBV2; j_gene: TRBJ2-2; CDR3nt: TGTGCCAGCACTCCGGGACTGGACACCGGGGAGCTGTTTTTT; CDR3aa: CASTPGLDTGELFF
d_gene: NA; abundance: NA; v_gene: TRBV11-3; j_gene: TRBJ1-1; CDR3nt: TGTGCCAGCAGCTTAGACCGAGGCACTGAAGCTTTCTTT; CDR3aa: CASSLDRGTEAFF
d_gene: NA; abundance: NA; v_gene: TRBV11-1; j_gene: TRBJ2-3; CDR3nt: TGTGCCAGCAGTCTTAACGCAGGCTATCCAGATACGCAGTATTTT; CDR3aa: CASSLNAGYPDTQYF
d_gene: TRBD1; abundance: NA; v_gene: TRBV7-9; j_gene: TRBJ2-7; CDR3nt: TGTGCCAGCAGCCTTGTGACAGGGGCGGGTGAGCAGTACTTC; CDR3aa: CASSLVTGAGEQYF
d_gene: NA; abundance: NA; v_gene: TRBV7-8; j_gene: TRBJ2-2; CDR3nt: TGTGCCAGCAGCTTAGGTCGGCTAGTCAACACCGGGGAGCTGTTTTTT; CDR3aa: CASSLGRLVNTGELFF
d_gene: NA; abundance: NA; v_gene: TRBV6-5; j_gene: TRBJ2-5; CDR3nt: TGTGCCAGCAGTTACTCTCGAGAGACCCAGTACTTC; CDR3aa: CASSYSRETQYF
d_gene: TRBD2; abundance: few; v_gene: TRBV6-4; j_gene: TRBJ2-1; CDR3nt: TGTGCCAGCAGTGAGACTAGCGGGGGGCCGAATGAGCAGTTCTTC; CDR3aa: CASSETSGGPNEQFF
d_gene: TRBD1; abundance: few; v_gene: TRBV2; j_gene: TRBJ2-7; CDR3nt: TGTGCCAGCCGGGACAGGGAGTTCGAGCAGTACTTC; CDR3aa: CASRDREFEQYF
d_gene: TRBD2; abundance: NA; v_gene: TRBV18; j_gene: TRBJ2-3; CDR3nt: TGTGCCAGCTCACCCCTAGCGGGGGCGACCGATACGCAGTATTTT; CDR3aa: CASSPLAGATDTQYF
d_gene: TRBD2; abundance: NA; v_gene: TRBV27; j_gene: TRBJ2-1; CDR3nt: TGTGCCAGCGGGTGGAGCGGGGGACCCAATGAGCAGTTCTTC; CDR3aa: CASGWSGGPNEQFF
d_gene: NA; abundance: NA; v_gene: TRBV2; j_gene: TRBJ1-2; CDR3nt: TGTGCCAGTGGTTCGCAGGTTAACTATGGCTACACCTTC; CDR3aa: CASGSQVNYGYTF
d_gene: NA; abundance: NA; v_gene: TRBV7-9; j_gene: TRBJ1-6; CDR3nt: TGTTCCAGCAGCTTAGGCAGGCCCGCTGCTTCCTATAATTCACCCCTCCACTTT; CDR3aa: CSSSLGRPAASYNSPLHF
d_gene: NA; abundance: once; v_gene: TRBV5-4; j_gene: TRBJ1-4; CDR3nt: TGTGCCAGCAGCTTGGGACAGGCGACTAATGAAAAACTGTTTTTT; CDR3aa: CASSLGQATNEKLFF
d_gene: TRBD1; abundance: NA; v_gene: TRBV6-6; j_gene: TRBJ1-2; CDR3nt: TGTGCCAGCAGTTACTCCCAACAGGGGTCCTATGGCTACACCTTC; CDR3aa: CASSYSQQGSYGYTF
d_gene: NA; abundance: NA; v_gene: TRBV7-9; j_gene: TRBJ2-7; CDR3nt: TGTGCCAGCATCCGAGGGGGAACCTACGAGCAGTACTTC; CDR3aa: CASIRGGTYEQYF
d_gene: TRBD1; abundance: NA; v_gene: TRBV27; j_gene: TRBJ2-1; CDR3nt: TGTGCCACCAGCAGGGACAGGGGCAGGAGTGAGCAGTTCTTC; CDR3aa: CATSRDRGRSEQFF
d_gene: NA; abundance: NA; v_gene: TRBV5-1; j_gene: TRBJ2-1; CDR3nt: TGCGCCAGCAGCTTGGTCAGGGGGGTCTCTTACAATGAGCAGTTCTTC; CDR3aa: CASSLVRGVSYNEQFF
d_gene: TRBD1; abundance: NA; v_gene: TRBV5-6; j_gene: TRBJ1-2; CDR3nt: TGTGCCAGCAGCCCCGGGACAGGGGTTAATCCGGCATATGGCTACACCTTC; CDR3aa: CASSPGTGVNPAYGYTF
d_gene: TRBD1; abundance: NA; v_gene: TRBV4-1; j_gene: TRBJ2-7; CDR3nt: TGCGCCAGCAGCCAAGGGGACAGGGAGCAGTACTTC; CDR3aa: CASSQGDREQYF
d_gene: NA; abundance: many; v_gene: TRBV7-6; j_gene: TRBJ1-3; CDR3nt: TGTGCCAGCAGCCCCCTAGCGGGACATTACTCTGGAAACACCATATATTTT; CDR3aa: CASSPLAGHYSGNTIYF
d_gene: TRBD1; abundance: NA; v_gene: TRBV14; j_gene: TRBJ1-2; CDR3nt: TGTGCCAGCAGCCAAACAGGGGGTTTCTATGGCTACACCTTC; CDR3aa: CASSQTGGFYGYTF
d_gene: TRBD2; abundance: NA; v_gene: TRBV6-5; j_gene: TRBJ2-3; CDR3nt: TGTGCCAGCAGTTCAGGACTAGCGGCTCTCACAGATACGCAGTATTTT; CDR3aa: CASSSGLAALTDTQYF
d_gene: TRBD1; abundance: NA; v_gene: TRBV6-6; j_gene: TRBJ2-1; CDR3nt: TGTGCCAGCAGTTACCCGCCGGGACAGGGACATGAGCAGTTCTTC; CDR3aa: CASSYPPGQGHEQFF
d_gene: NA; abundance: NA; v_gene: TRBV6-1; j_gene: TRBJ1-6; CDR3nt: TGTGCCAGCAGTTCAAATGGCTCACCCCTCCACTTT; CDR3aa: CASSSNGSPLHF
d_gene: TRBD1; abundance: NA; v_gene: TRBV30; j_gene: TRBJ1-1; CDR3nt: TGTGCCTGGAGGGGGACAGCCGGGGCTGAAGCTTTCTTT; CDR3aa: CAWRGTAGAEAFF
d_gene: NA; abundance: NA; v_gene: TRBV5-1; j_gene: TRBJ2-5; CDR3nt: TGCGCCAGCAGCTTGGGGTCAGGGCAAGAGCAGTACTTC; CDR3aa: CASSLGSGQEQYF
d_gene: NA; abundance: NA; v_gene: TRBV7-2; j_gene: TRBJ2-7; CDR3nt: TGTGCCAGCAGCACGGACAGTTACGAGCAGTACTTC; CDR3aa: CASSTDSYEQYF
d_gene: NA; abundance: NA; v_gene: TRBV2; j_gene: TRBJ2-7; CDR3nt: TGTGCCAGCGGGAAGGGGAGGGGGTTCGAGCAGTACTTC; CDR3aa: CASGKGRGFEQYF
d_gene: NA; abundance: NA; v_gene: TRBV5-6; j_gene: TRBJ2-5; CDR3nt: TGTGCCAGCAGCTTGTCATTCGCGGGGGCTCAAGAGACCCAGTACTTC; CDR3aa: CASSLSFAGAQETQYF
d_gene: NA; abundance: NA; v_gene: TRBV9; j_gene: TRBJ2-7; CDR3nt: TGTGCCAGCAGCGTAGTCGGGGGATCCTACGAGCAGTACTTC; CDR3aa: CASSVVGGSYEQYF
d_gene: NA; abundance: NA; v_gene: TRBV6-1; j_gene: TRBJ2-3; CDR3nt: TGTGCCAGCAGTGAAGCGCCCCGCGACAGGACATTAGATACGCAGTATTTT; CDR3aa: CASSEAPRDRTLDTQYF
d_gene: TRBD1; abundance: NA; v_gene: TRBV2; j_gene: TRBJ1-5; CDR3nt: TGTGCCAGCAGTGAAGCGCAGGGGGCCGTCAATCAGCCCCAGCATTTT; CDR3aa: CASSEAQGAVNQPQHF
d_gene: TRBD1; abundance: once; v_gene: TRBV7-2; j_gene: TRBJ1-5; CDR3nt: TGTGCCAGCAGCACAACGACAGGGGGCAATCAGCCCCAGCATTTT; CDR3aa: CASSTTTGGNQPQHF
d_gene: TRBD2; abundance: NA; v_gene: TRBV6-6; j_gene: TRBJ2-3; CDR3nt: TGTGCCAGCGGGGCTAGAAGCGGGGGCAGGGGAGATACGCAGTATTTT; CDR3aa: CASGARSGGRGDTQYF
d_gene: NA; abundance: NA; v_gene: TRBV19; j_gene: TRBJ2-7; CDR3nt: TGTGCCAGTAGTTACGGGAACGAGCAGTACTTC; CDR3aa: CASSYGNEQYF
d_gene: NA; abundance: few; v_gene: TRBV27; j_gene: TRBJ2-4; CDR3nt: TGTGCCAGCAGTAATTACAGGATAGCCAAAAACATTCAGTACTTC; CDR3aa: CASSNYRIAKNIQYF
d_gene: TRBD2; abundance: NA; v_gene: TRBV11-2; j_gene: TRBJ2-5; CDR3nt: TGTGCCAGCAGTGCGGGACTAGCGGGGGGGCAAGAGACCCAGTACTTC; CDR3aa: CASSAGLAGGQETQYF
d_gene: TRBD1; abundance: once; v_gene: TRBV27; j_gene: TRBJ1-6; CDR3nt: TGTGCCAGCAGACCGACAGGGAGGCAATCACCCCTCCACTTT; CDR3aa: CASRPTGRQSPLHF
d_gene: NA; abundance: few; v_gene: TRBV5-4; j_gene: TRBJ2-7; CDR3nt: TGTGCCAGGGGTAGAGAGCGGGCCTCCTACGAGCAGTACTTC; CDR3aa: CARGRERASYEQYF
d_gene: NA; abundance: NA; v_gene: TRBV21-1; j_gene: TRBJ1-2; CDR3nt: TGTGCCAGCAGACTCTCATCCGGGGAAAGAGGTTACACCTTC; CDR3aa: CASRLSSGERGYTF
d_gene: NA; abundance: few; v_gene: TRBV6-5; j_gene: TRBJ1-6; CDR3nt: TGTGCCAGCAGTCCCAGTCAAAATTCACCCCTCCACTTT; CDR3aa: CASSPSQNSPLHF
d_gene: TRBD2; abundance: NA; v_gene: TRBV10-1; j_gene: TRBJ2-7; CDR3nt: TGCGCCATCGGAGCGGGGCGCTACGAGCAGTACTTC; CDR3aa: CAIGAGRYEQYF
d_gene: TRBD1; abundance: few; v_gene: TRBV5-1; j_gene: TRBJ1-6; CDR3nt: TGTGCCAGCAGCTTGGACGCAGGGGGCGGTTCACCCCTCCACTTT; CDR3aa: CASSLDAGGGSPLHF
d_gene: TRBD1; abundance: few; v_gene: TRBV6-5; j_gene: TRBJ1-1; CDR3nt: TGTGCCAGCAGTCCAATACAGGGGACCTATTCTGAAGCTTTCTTT; CDR3aa: CASSPIQGTYSEAFF
d_gene: TRBD1; abundance: NA; v_gene: TRBV2; j_gene: TRBJ2-7; CDR3nt: TGTGCTAGCATCACTTCTACAGGGGGTTTCTACGAGCAGTACTTC; CDR3aa: CASITSTGGFYEQYF
d_gene: NA; abundance: NA; v_gene: TRBV4-1; j_gene: TRBJ2-1; CDR3nt: TGCGCCAGCAGCCCTTTAGGAGGTCGGGAATCCTACAATGAGCAGTTCTTC; CDR3aa: CASSPLGGRESYNEQFF
d_gene: NA; abundance: NA; v_gene: TRBV6-1; j_gene: TRBJ1-6; CDR3nt: TGTGCCAGCAGGGAAGGGGCTTACTATAATTCACCCCTCCACTTT; CDR3aa: CASREGAYYNSPLHF
d_gene: NA; abundance: NA; v_gene: TRBV19; j_gene: TRBJ2-6; CDR3nt: TGTGCCAGTAGTGGGTCCCGGGTTAGCACTCGGGCCAACGTCCTGACTTTC; CDR3aa: CASSGSRVSTRANVLTF
d_gene: NA; abundance: few; v_gene: TRBV7-2; j_gene: TRBJ1-1; CDR3nt: TGTGCCAGCAGCTTAGTAGCGACAGGTAACACTGAAGCTTTCTTT; CDR3aa: CASSLVATGNTEAFF
d_gene: NA; abundance: few; v_gene: TRBV27; j_gene: TRBJ2-5; CDR3nt: TGTGCCAGCTCAGGGAACTCTCGCGGGACCCAGTACTTC; CDR3aa: CASSGNSRGTQYF
d_gene: NA; abundance: NA; v_gene: TRBV6-1; j_gene: TRBJ2-7; CDR3nt: TGTGCCAGCAGTGTTCAGGCCTCCTACGAGCAGTACTTC; CDR3aa: CASSVQASYEQYF
d_gene: TRBD1; abundance: NA; v_gene: TRBV11-2; j_gene: TRBJ1-2; CDR3nt: TGTGCCAGCAGCTTAGAAGGCGGGACAGGGAACTATGGCTACACCTTC; CDR3aa: CASSLEGGTGNYGYTF
d_gene: NA; abundance: few; v_gene: TRBV9; j_gene: TRBJ1-6; CDR3nt: TGTGCCAGCAGCGTAGATGGCGGAGCCTATAATTCACCCCTCCACTTT; CDR3aa: CASSVDGGAYNSPLHF